Shown below are 29 T cell receptor beta chains from a single sample sequenced in a study of shared clonotypes between healthy human individuals. Some clones are missing from TCRdb's copy, which holds only in-frame ones; the method was immunoSEQ multiplex PCR. The sample holds just over 2,000,000 clones, 90% to 95% seen once. Sequencing was carried out using naive CD4+ T cells sorted from blood. Noted subset: CD45RA+ positively selected. These receptors all come from a man between 18 and 35 years old in good health.

The rearrangement links TRBV28 to TRBJ1-1; a possible D gene is TRBD1 (5 bases). The germline V and J ends were trimmed by 6 bases and 3 bases, with 17 bases remaining between them. The germline CDR1 and CDR2 sequences are MDHEN and SYDVKM. The CDR3 covers 15 residues. CDR3 sequence (DNA): TGTGCCAGCAGCCTCGCAGGGACGTGGTACACTGAAGCTTTCTTT. The encoded protein is CASSLAGTWYTEAFF.

The chain uses TRBV7-2 and TRBJ2-7, with 12 bases aligning to TRBD2. The CDR3 is 18 amino acids. V lost 0 bases, J lost 1 base, and 7 bases stayed unmatched. CDR1 SGHTA and CDR2 FQGNSA come from the germline V gene. The CDR3 nucleotides are TGTGCCAGCAGCTTAGCGGCTAGCGGGAGGGTCTCATCCTACGAGCAGTACTTC. Translating gives CASSLAASGRVSSYEQYF.

This rearrangement joins TRBV4-2 to TRBJ2-7, with 8 bases fitting TRBD2. The CDR3 runs 13 residues. Germline V gene sequence: CDR1 LGHNA, CDR2 YNFKEQ. V was clipped by 4 bases and J by 4 bases; unmatched bases: 3. The CDR3 nucleotides read TGTGCCAGCAGCCCGGGGGGGGATTACGAGCAGTACTTC. It translates to CASSPGGDYEQYF.

This chain links TRBV28 with TRBJ1-5; D is undetermined. Trimming left V 2 bases short and J 3 bases short, with 5 bases between. There are 13 residues in the CDR3. Germline V gene data show CDR1 as MDHEN and CDR2 as SYDVKM. CDR3 amino acids: CASSLATNQPQHF. Here the CDR3 DNA reads TGTGCCAGCAGTTTAGCCACCAATCAGCCCCAGCATTTT.

This sequence joins TRBV7-9 and TRBJ1-6; possible D gene TRBD1, 5 bases. The ends were cut back, 11 bases at V and 4 bases at J, with 21 bases in the middle. CDR1 and CDR2 (germline): SEHNR, FQNEAQ (reference sequence). This CDR3 comprises 16 residues. Here the CDR3 reads CASRREGLGYNSPLHF. The CDR3 region has the DNA TGTGCCTCCCGGCGAGAGGGGCTCGGGTATAATTCACCCCTCCACTTT.

The rearrangement uses TRBV15 and TRBJ2-1; D not certain. Germline V CDR1 and CDR2: LNHNV, YYDKDF (reference sequence). The CDR3 loop spans 15 amino acids. V was pared by 6 bases and J by 7 bases, with 19 bases between. DNA for the CDR3: TGTGCCACCAGGGCCGGCCTCCAAATCGGTAATGAGCAGTTCTTC. This codes for CATRAGLQIGNEQFF.

The V call is TRBV5-1, the J call TRBJ2-7, with no clear D. The germline V gene has CDR1 SGHRS and CDR2 YFSETQ. This CDR3 region has 15 residues. Trimming cost V 0 bases and J 7 bases, with 17 bases left between them. The DNA for the CDR3 is TGCGCCAGCAGCTTGGGAACGGCCCTTTATGAGGAGCAGTACTTC. It is translated as CASSLGTALYEEQYF.

This rearrangement joins TRBV6-1 to TRBJ1-6, with D unclear. Deletions cut 2 bases from V and 8 bases from J, with 10 bases between. Looked up from germline, CDR1 is MNHNS and CDR2 is SASEGT. There are 14 residues in the CDR3. CDR3 protein: CASSELMGDSPLHF. The CDR3 DNA follows: TGTGCCAGCAGTGAATTGATGGGAGATTCACCCCTCCACTTT.

About this clone: Within the sample, other DNA sequences also encode this same CDR3. The chain couples TRBV5-1 to TRBJ1-2, with 7 bases aligning to TRBD1. From germline, CDR1 is SGHRS and CDR2 YFSETQ. This CDR3 contains 13 residues. Losses at the gene ends were 2 bases for V and 4 bases for J; bases not matched to a gene: 2. CDR3 in DNA: TGCGCCAGCAGCTTTGACAGGGCCTATGGCTACACCTTC. It is translated as CASSFDRAYGYTF.

This chain uses TRBV5-4 with TRBJ2-7, with 16 bases that match TRBD2. Germline V gene lookup returns CDR1 SGHNT and CDR2 YYREEE (reference sequence). The CDR3 is 19 residues long. Unmatched junction bases numbered 10, after V lost 4 bases and J lost 0 bases. CDR3 residues: CASSPLRGLAGGSSYEQYF. DNA of the CDR3: TGTGCCAGCAGCCCCCTAAGGGGACTAGCGGGAGGGAGCTCCTACGAGCAGTACTTC.

The chain combines TRBV18 with TRBJ2-7, with 9 nucleotides matching TRBD1. After removal of 5 bases from V and 5 bases from J, the junction contained 16 bases not matched to a gene. Germline assignment: CDR1 KGHSH and CDR2 LQKENI. This CDR3 has 17 residues. The CDR3 bases are TGTGCCAGCTCAGTCCTTCCGACAGGGGGGAATATCCACGAGCAGTACTTC. It translates to CASSVLPTGGNIHEQYF. Full variable domain (rest looked up from reference TRBV18 and TRBJ2-7): NAGVMQNPRHLVRRRGQEARLRCSPMKGHSHVYWYRQLPEEGLKFMVYLQKENIIDESGMPKERFSAEFPKEGPSILRIQQVVRGDSAAYFCASSVLPTGGNIHEQYFGPGTRLTVT.

The chain carries TRBV28 and TRBJ2-7; 10 bases align to TRBD1. The CDR3 runs to 15 residues. CDR1 MDHEN and CDR2 SYDVKM come from the germline V gene. V lost 4 bases and J lost 5; bases outside the gene matches: 8. The DNA for the CDR3 is TGTGCCAGCAGTTCCAGACGACAGGGGGCTCACGAGCAGTACTTC. This codes for CASSSRRQGAHEQYF.

V is TRBV6-1 and J is TRBJ2-7; 7 positions match TRBD2. The CDR3 consists of 14 residues. After removal of 7 bases from V and 4 bases from J, the junction contained 10 bases not matched to a gene. Germline assignment: CDR1 MNHNS and CDR2 SASEGT. The CDR3 coding sequence is TGTGCCAGCACCCGTGGGCTAGCGGCGTACGAGCAGTACTTC. Its translation is CASTRGLAAYEQYF.

The chain is built from TRBV2 and TRBJ1-2; no clear D. CDR3 size: 11 residues. Between the trimmed V and J ends, which lost 8 bases and 7 bases, there was a span of 11 bases. Germline-derived CDR1 and CDR2 are SNHLY and FYNNEI. In DNA, the CDR3 is TGTGCCAGCCTGCGGGTGGCTGGCTACACCTTC. Translating gives CASLRVAGYTF.

This chain joins TRBV5-1 and TRBJ2-7, with D perhaps matching TRBD2 (5 bases). The CDR3 is made up of 17 amino acids. CDR1 is SGHRS, CDR2 YFSETQ, per germline. The V and J ends lost 4 bases and 4 bases respectively, with 24 bases between them. The CDR3 loop is CASSRRLLSDSVYEQYF. CDR3 nucleotides: TGCGCCAGCAGCAGACGCTTACTATCGGACTCCGTTTACGAGCAGTACTTC. The full variable domain, with the rest looked up from reference TRBV5-1 and TRBJ2-7, is KAGVTQTPRYLIKTRGQQVTLSCSPISGHRSVSWYQQTPGQGLQFLFEYFSETQRNKGNFPGRFSGRQFSNSRSEMNVSTLELGDSALYLCASSRRLLSDSVYEQYFGPGTRLTVT.

This sequence joins TRBV28 and TRBJ1-4; no reliable D call. In germline, CDR1 is MDHEN, CDR2 SYDVKM. Deletions cut 3 bases from V and 6 bases from J, with 14 bases between. CDR3 length: 15 amino acids. CDR3 in amino acids: CASSFGPDLHEKLFF. In DNA, the CDR3 is TGTGCCAGCAGTTTTGGGCCGGACCTGCATGAAAAACTGTTTTTT.

Written as DNA, the CDR3 is TGTGCCAGCCGATCCGCGGAGTTCGGGGGGACATTAGGTCGGGAGCAGTACTTC. It is translated as CASRSAEFGGTLGREQYF. V is TRBV28 and J is TRBJ2-7, with D possibly matching TRBD2 (7 bases). Germline lookup yields CDR1 MDHEN and CDR2 SYDVKM. Trimming cost V 8 bases and J 7 bases, with 33 bases left between them. CDR3 length: 18 residues. Full variable domain (rest looked up from reference TRBV28 and TRBJ2-7): DVKVTQSSRYLVKRTGEKVFLECVQDMDHENMFWYRQDPGLGLRLIYFSYDVKMKEKGDIPEGYSVSREKKERFSLILESASTNQTSMYLCASRSAEFGGTLGREQYFGPGTRLTVT.

This sequence joins TRBV5-8 and TRBJ2-7; perhaps TRBD2 as D (5 bases). V lost 2 bases and J lost 5, with 11 bases in between. The CDR3 runs to 13 residues. The germline V gene encodes CDR1 SGHTS and CDR2 YDEGEE. The CDR3 loop is CASSFRGWDEQYF. CDR3 DNA sequence: TGTGCCAGCAGCTTCCGGGGATGGGACGAGCAGTACTTC.

About this clone: The sample contains more than one DNA sequence encoding this CDR3. The chain joins TRBV10-3 to TRBJ2-7; no firm D call. The germline CDR1 and CDR2 sequences are ENHRY and SYGVKD. This CDR3 spans 14 amino acids. Trimming cost V 2 bases and J 0 bases, with 8 bases left between them. CDR3 nucleotide sequence: TGTGCCATCAGTGAGATTGGCAGCTCCTACGAGCAGTACTTC. This translates into CAISEIGSSYEQYF.

CDR3 region: CAWSVTTVNQPQHF. The DNA of the CDR3 is TGTGCCTGGAGTGTGACGACTGTCAATCAGCCCCAGCATTTT. The chain carries TRBV30 and TRBJ1-5; D is unresolved. Trimming removed 0 bases from V and 3 bases from J, with 9 bases in between. The germline V gene has CDR1 GTSNPN and CDR2 SVGIG (reference sequence). CDR3 length equals 14 residues.

As to this clone: This sequence may be a read error, since a much larger clone differs from it by one base. The identical CDR3 is also encoded by other nucleotide sequences in the sample. The chain has TRBV7-9 and TRBJ2-4; D may be TRBD1 (6 bases). This CDR3 spans 17 amino acids. CDR1 is SEHNR and CDR2 is FQNEAQ in the germline V gene (reference sequence). The CDR3 sequence: CASSYYLDRLAKNIQYF. As DNA, the CDR3 is TGTGCTAGCAGCTACTACCTGGACAGACTAGCCAAAAACATTCAGTACTTC.

The CDR3 DNA is TGTGCCAGCAGGGTCATCATGAACACTGAAGCTTTCTTT. Translation gives CASRVIMNTEAFF. This chain connects TRBV28 to TRBJ1-1, with D unclear. V lost 6 bases and J lost 0, with 8 bases in between. Germline CDR1 is MDHEN and CDR2 is SYDVKM. The CDR3 is 13 amino acids.

The rearrangement uses TRBV2 and TRBJ1-1; D not certain. The germline V gene has CDR1 SNHLY and CDR2 FYNNEI. The CDR3 covers 13 residues. V lost 6 bases and J lost 3, with 11 bases in between. The CDR3 spells CASRGRIDTEAFF. DNA of the CDR3: TGTGCCAGCAGAGGACGGATCGACACTGAAGCTTTCTTT.

The chain uses TRBV9 and TRBJ2-7; D unresolved. The CDR3 extends over 14 amino acids. Trimming cost V 0 bases and J 6 bases, with 13 bases left between them. Germline loops: CDR1 SGDLS, CDR2 YYNGEE. Here the CDR3 reads CASSVELGTREQYF. CDR3 DNA sequence: TGTGCCAGCAGCGTAGAGCTAGGCACGCGCGAGCAGTACTTC.

The V and J genes are TRBV19 and TRBJ2-7; D is uncertain. This CDR3 has 13 amino acids. Trimming shortened V by 3 bases and J by 5 bases, and 11 bases separated the two germline ends. Germline V gives CDR1 LNHDA, CDR2 SQIVND (reference sequence). CDR3 coding DNA: TGTGCCAGTAGTATCTCCCCAAGGGACGAGCAGTACTTC. It yields the protein CASSISPRDEQYF.

The genes are TRBV25-1 and TRBJ2-1; the D is unclear. V lost 4 bases and J lost 7, with 11 bases in between. This CDR3 comprises 13 residues. The V gene's germline CDR1 is MGHDK and CDR2 SYGVNS. The CDR3 nucleotides read TGTGCCAGCAGTGGGGCAGGCCGGAATGAGCAGTTCTTC. Its translation is CASSGAGRNEQFF.

This clone has just one count. V usage is TRBV6-1 and J usage is TRBJ2-5, with TRBD2 matching over 12 bases. Germline trimming cut 3 bases from V and 6 bases from J; bases unmatched to any gene: 2. Germline CDR1 is MNHNS and CDR2 is SASEGT. This CDR3 has 14 amino acids. In DNA form, the CDR3 reads TGTGCCAGCAGTGAGACTAGCGGGAGAAAGACCCAGTACTTC. Translated: CASSETSGRKTQYF.

In the case of this clone: Other DNA sequences in this specimen translate into the identical CDR3. The chain recombines TRBV5-1 with TRBJ2-7; 11 bases line up with TRBD2. CDR3 length equals 15 residues. The J segment lost 4 bases and the V segment lost 4 bases, leaving 7 bases of the junction unmatched. Germline V gene lookup returns CDR1 SGHRS and CDR2 YFSETQ. The CDR3 nucleotides read TGCGCCAGCAGCCCCGGACTAGCGGGTTCTTACGAGCAGTACTTC. This codes for CASSPGLAGSYEQYF.

The gene calls are TRBV5-1 and TRBJ1-1; a possible D gene is TRBD1 (5 bases). Trimming stripped 0 bases from V and 7 bases from J, with 10 bases between. The CDR3 covers 13 residues. Germline V gives CDR1 SGHRS, CDR2 YFSETQ. The CDR3 sequence: CASSLARAGEAFF. The CDR3 DNA sequence: TGCGCCAGCAGCTTGGCCAGGGCGGGTGAAGCTTTCTTT.